The TCR beta chain described here comes from a study of identical twins. The CDR3 spans 14 residues. V dropped 0 bases and J dropped 7 bases, with 13 bases sitting between them. From germline, CDR1 is SEHNR and CDR2 FQNEAQ (reference sequence). TCRdb re-called the 5' RACE reads with MiXCR, one entry per CDR3 protein. Of 500,000 to 600,000 distinct CDR3 sequences in the sample, 22% are singletons; the top ten hold about 0.99%. This sample also belongs to another study, concerning T cells expressing NK-cell markers. As reported in that work: Sorting was limited to alpha-beta TCR-expressing T cells with an anti-gamma-delta TCR antibody in several experiments. Over 5 donors carried dominant NKG2C+ clonotypes that made up roughly 1.0-7.5% of their CD8+ T cells.

The J gene is TRBJ2-7, the V gene TRBV7-9, with D perhaps TRBD1 (5 bases). Sequenced material: CD4+ T cells sorted from blood. The clonotype comes from a woman aged 18-29 years in good health. CDR3 sequence: CASSLALGAPEQYF. In DNA, the CDR3 is TGTGCCAGCAGCTTAGCGCTAGGGGCCCCGGAGCAGTACTTC.